The 5 T cell receptor beta chains listed next were all sequenced from one sample in a study of T-cell memory formation after mild COVID-19. One entry per CDR3 protein, called by TCRdb with MiXCR from the 5' RACE reads. The repertoire holds around 500,000 distinct CDR3 sequences, with 18% as singletons. The sequenced sample consisted of PBMCs or a T cell subset sorted from them (not recorded which). The receptors here all came from an adult woman who had mild COVID-19 (a few samples of this study predate the infection). Cell type and time point are not known.

The chain uses TRBV12-3 or TRBV12-4 and TRBJ1-3; TRBD1 might be the D (6 bases). The CDR3 length is 16 residues. V shed 7 bases and J shed 0 bases, with 16 bases lying between them. The CDR3 DNA follows: TGTGCCAGCACCGGGTGGAGGGGGAGCTCTGGAAACACCATATATTTT. Translated, it gives CASTGWRGSSGNTIYF.

V is TRBV19 and J is TRBJ2-1; 10 positions agree with TRBD1. The germline gives CDR1 LNHDA, CDR2 SQIVND (reference sequence). The CDR3 extends over 14 amino acids. Trimming cost V 7 bases and J 5 bases; bases outside gene matches: 5. The CDR3 loop reads CASTAGQGNNEQFF. The CDR3 nucleotides read TGTGCCAGTACCGCGGGACAGGGGAACAATGAGCAGTTCTTC.

The genes are TRBV5-1 and TRBJ2-4; possible D gene TRBD2, 5 bases. The V end was cut by 0 bases, the J end by 0 bases, with 19 bases between. Looked up from germline, CDR1 is SGHRS and CDR2 is YFSETQ. The length of the CDR3 is 19 residues. CDR3 nucleotides: TGCGCCAGCAGCTTGGTCCCCACTCAAGGACTGCTAGCCAAAAACATTCAGTACTTC. Its protein is CASSLVPTQGLLAKNIQYF.

This clonotype has more than one count but fewer than ten. At one end the junction does not follow the germline gene, possibly because of a read error. The chain recombines TRBV2 with TRBJ1-4, with no clear D. This CDR3 has 12 residues. Germline CDR1 reads SNHLY; CDR2 reads FYNNEI. The CDR3 nucleotides are TGTGCCAGCAGGGAAGCCAAGGAAAAACTGTTTTTT. Protein sequence: CASREAKEKLFF.

This clonotype was seen a single time. V gene TRBV7-8 combines with J gene TRBJ1-1; possibly TRBD1 for D (6 bases). The CDR3 is 15 residues long. V was pared by 5 bases and J by 1 base, with 14 bases between. The germline gives CDR1 SGHVS, CDR2 FQNEAQ. CDR3 sequence: CASSERTASNTEAFF. For the CDR3, the DNA is TGTGCCAGCAGCGAGCGGACAGCCTCGAACACTGAAGCTTTCTTT.